A single sample is the source of the 4 T cell receptor beta chains below, sequenced in a study of T cells in localized non-small cell lung cancer. Repertoires were generated with immunoSEQ multiplex PCR, while TCRdb's copy carries only in-frame clones and drops some. The table lists under 95,000 clones, over 75% of them singletons. This specimen was peripheral blood, taken before any cancer treatment. Every receptor here comes from a female donor at least 60 years old with stage I lung adenocarcinoma.

This CDR3 reads CASSPDPGQGLTDTQYF. In DNA, the CDR3 is TGTGCCAGCAGTCCGGACCCGGGACAGGGACTGACAGATACGCAGTATTTT. This sequence joins TRBV5-4 and TRBJ2-3; 9 bases fit TRBD1. Looked up from germline, CDR1 is SGHNT and CDR2 is YYREEE (reference sequence). The V segment lost 5 bases and the J segment 3 bases; nucleotides outside the gene matches: 13. The CDR3 is 17 amino acids.

The V and J genes are TRBV6-5 and TRBJ1-2; D call uncertain. The germline V gene has CDR1 MNHEY and CDR2 SVGAGI. The ends were cut back, 0 bases at V and 4 bases at J, with 6 bases in the middle. The CDR3 runs 13 residues. The CDR3 DNA sequence: TGTGCCAGCAGTTACTCGGGTAGCTATGGCTACACCTTC. It specifies CASSYSGSYGYTF.

The chain links TRBV2 to TRBJ2-5, with D unclear. The CDR3 totals 13 residues. From germline, CDR1 is SNHLY and CDR2 FYNNEI. Trimming removed 6 bases at V and 2 bases at J, with 10 bases between. The CDR3 nucleotides are TGTGCCAGCAGCTATGTCGAACAAGAGACCCAGTACTTC. This translates into CASSYVEQETQYF.

This clone was counted once. The chain carries TRBV5-5 and TRBJ2-2; no clear D. Germline values: CDR1 SGHKS, CDR2 YYEKEE (reference sequence). The CDR3 length is 11 residues. V lost 3 bases and J 7 bases, leaving 4 bases between the germline ends. The CDR3 loop reads CASSYNGELFF. The DNA of the CDR3 is TGTGCCAGCAGCTACAACGGGGAGCTGTTTTTT.